This T cell receptor beta chain was captured by sequencing in a study of identical twins (dated by TCRdb to the mid-2010s). In the study overall: To test whether fetal clonotypes persist, the study used deep sequencing on TCR alpha and beta repertoires from monozygotic twins, unrelated adults of various ages, and cord blood. To rule out contamination, the twin experiments were replicated at different times with different library preparation protocols. Results the study describes overall, beyond this receptor: In monozygotic twins, out-of-frame TCR alpha sharing was systematically underestimated by recombination models, although the models agreed with sharing between unrelated individuals. Invariant T cells such as MAIT and iNKT could partly confound zero-insertion analyses, although diverse VJ usage argued against such confounding for most clonotypes. Because the same donors could not be followed over many years, conclusions were based on cross-sectional statistical analysis. Abundant cord blood beta clonotypes had fewer insertions, young adult naive repertoires showed a similar but weaker trend, and memory repertoires showed no such trend. Excess twin sharing in beta out-of-frame sequences was weaker because fewer shared sequences lowered the signal-to-noise ratio. Compared with coincidental sharing between unrelated individuals, out-of-frame TCR alpha sequences shared between twins showed an excess of sequences with low generation probability.

All donors were healthy Caucasians. The twin cohort comprised three pairs of female monozygotic twins, all aged about 18 to 29 years. RNA for TCR libraries was isolated from peripheral blood mononuclear cells. Libraries were built with 5' RACE. Sequencing used an Illumina HiSeq 2000. A universal primer binding site was introduced by template switching, and a unique molecular identifier was present in the final cDNA, enabling accurate counting of TCR cDNA molecules. First-strand cDNA for TCR alpha and beta chains was synthesized from specific primers in the conserved constant-segment region. Each cDNA library was double barcoded, with a SMART-Mk sample barcode plus Illumina barcodes, to control for contamination. TruSeq adapter sequences and Illumina sample barcodes were added in two successive PCR steps. The TCR alpha and beta cDNA libraries were sequenced on the Illumina HiSeq platform using custom primers. From the authors' description of their analysis: Raw reads were processed with MiGEC to extract unique molecular identifiers, and MiXCR was used to determine CDR3 positions. For each individual, recombination models were inferred using an EM algorithm with the repgenHMM and IGoR tools. Shared clonotype analysis was performed with the tcR package in R, normalizing sharing by the product of cloneset sizes. To study raw recombination free of thymic and clonal selection effects, out-of-frame nonproductive sequences were analyzed. TCRdb redid the processing of the public reads, applying fastp at Q25 and MiXCR, and retained in-frame beta chains. Under each unique CDR3 protein, matching rows form one entry showing the most common genes and DNA. The V and J calls, along with clone size, are taken from TCRdb and not from the paper's own processing. For this sample there are hundreds of thousands of distinct CDR3 sequences; 9% to 15% appear just once. Jointly, the top ten make up around 1.5% of the sample.

This clonotype has a count of ten or more. No cognate antigen has been identified for it. Qualities for individual bases were not recorded, and no much larger clone is one base off. These sequences were also reported in another study, on yellow fever vaccine responses in identical twins. The second paper further reports: The T cell response to vaccination in identical twins was reported by the authors to appear partly convergent and partly personalized. In identical twins, the study followed T cell clones that responded to the vaccine with precision.

The source material was PBMCs. The sequence was obtained from a woman in her late teens or twenties in good health.

The CDR3 is CASSSGGPEKLFF. The DNA is TGTGCCAGCAGTTCGGGGGGTCCTGAAAAACTGTTTTTT. Rearrangement joined TRBV6-6 to TRBJ1-4, with TRBD1 tentatively as D gene (5 bases match). CDR1 and CDR2 are read off the germline V gene (reference sequence) as MNHNY and SVGAGI. From cysteine to phenylalanine, the CDR3 is 13 amino acids long. Only the CDR3 DNA stays, 39 bases, in frame from base 1. V is reduced by 4 bases and J by 7 bases, leaving a spacing of 10 bases between them.